The 10 T cell receptor beta chains below were found in one sample sequenced in a study of OX40 agonist ivuxolimab in advanced cancers. Only in-frame clones appear in the TCRdb table, and some are missing; sequencing was by immunoSEQ multiplex PCR. The data show roughly 61,000 clones, approximately 80% seen once. Sequences were derived from CD4+ or CD8+ T cells sorted from blood, sampled in a trial of the OX40 agonist ivuxolimab. Receptors originate from an adult with an advanced solid tumor such as melanoma, head and neck, liver or kidney cancer.

V gene TRBV6-1 combines with J gene TRBJ1-5; D remains unclear. Germline V lookup: CDR1 MNHNS, CDR2 SASEGT. V lost 2 bases and J 1 base, leaving 9 bases between the germline ends. CDR3 length equals 15 residues. In DNA, the CDR3 is TGTGCCAGCAGTGAACCGGGAGGGAGCAATCAGCCCCAGCATTTT. As protein: CASSEPGGSNQPQHF.

V usage is TRBV6-1 and J usage is TRBJ1-2, with D perhaps TRBD1 (6 bases). The V and J ends lost 6 bases and 6 bases respectively, with 14 bases between them. The CDR3 spans 13 residues. Germline-derived CDR1 and CDR2 are MNHNS and SASEGT. CDR3 amino acids: CASSVTGTHGYTF. In nucleotides, the CDR3 is TGTGCCAGCAGCGTTACAGGGACTCATGGCTACACCTTC.

The chain employs TRBV5-6 and TRBJ2-7; 8 nucleotides align to TRBD1. Germline assignment: CDR1 SGHDT and CDR2 YYEEEE. This CDR3 has 15 residues. The V gene end was trimmed by 0 bases and the J gene end by 6 bases; junction bases not matched to a gene: 8. The CDR3 region has the DNA TGTGCCAGCAGCTTGGCCGGGACAGGAGGGGGCGAGCAGTACTTC. Amino acids: CASSLAGTGGGEQYF. The complete variable domain, with remaining parts taken from reference TRBV5-6 and TRBJ2-7, reads DAGVTQSPTHLIKTRGQQVTLRCSPKSGHDTVSWYQQALGQGPQFIFQYYEEEERQRGNFPDRFSGHQFPNYSSELNVNALLLGDSALYLCASSLAGTGGGEQYFGPGTRLTVT.

This chain connects TRBV11-2 to TRBJ2-5, with 10 bases fitting TRBD2. Trimming cost V 0 bases and J 5 bases; bases outside gene matches: 9. The V gene's germline CDR1 is SGHAT and CDR2 FQNNGV. The CDR3 runs 17 residues. The CDR3 DNA sequence: TGTGCCAGCAGCTTAGATCGCCGTAGCGGGGGGCGGGAGACCCAGTACTTC. Translating gives CASSLDRRSGGRETQYF.

This rearrangement joins TRBV14 to TRBJ2-3; 12 bases fit TRBD1. Trimming took 4 bases from V and 5 from J; bases not matched to a gene: 7. CDR3 length: 16 residues. Germline V gene sequence: CDR1 SGHDN, CDR2 FVKESK. CDR3 in amino acids: CASSLGTGGWRDTQYF. CDR3 coding DNA: TGTGCCAGCAGCCTAGGGACAGGGGGCTGGAGAGATACGCAGTATTTT. The full variable domain, completed using reference TRBV14 and TRBJ2-3, is EAGVTQFPSHSVIEKGQTVTLRCDPISGHDNLYWYRRVMGKEIKFLLHFVKESKQDESGMPNNRFLAERTGGTYSTLKVQPAELEDSGVYFCASSLGTGGWRDTQYFGPGTRLTVL.

The chain carries TRBV11-2 and TRBJ1-6, with a weak D call TRBD1 (6 bases). Germline V gene data show CDR1 as SGHAT and CDR2 as FQNNGV. V was pared by 4 bases and J by 9 bases, with 16 bases between. The length of the CDR3 is 15 residues. In nucleotides, the CDR3 is TGTGCCAGCAGCTCGGACAGCCGAGACAGTTCACCCCTCCACTTT. Its translation: CASSSDSRDSSPLHF.

This clone was detected only a few times. The V gene is TRBV4-2, the J gene TRBJ1-5; D perhaps matches TRBD1 (6 bases). The CDR3 is 15 amino acids. CDR1 LGHNA and CDR2 YNFKEQ come from the germline V gene. Trimming pared 3 bases from V and 3 bases from J, leaving 12 bases between. The CDR3 DNA follows: TGTGCCAGCAGCCAGGCGGCAGGGGACAATCAGCCCCAGCATTTT. Encoded protein: CASSQAAGDNQPQHF.

This chain connects TRBV7-9 to TRBJ2-1; D uncertain. This CDR3 has 15 amino acids. The ends were cut back, 5 bases at V and 5 bases at J, with 16 bases in the middle. The germline gives CDR1 SEHNR, CDR2 FQNEAQ (reference sequence). In DNA form, the CDR3 reads TGTGCCAGCAGCCTGACGGTAGGATTCGACAATGAGCAGTTCTTC. It codes for CASSLTVGFDNEQFF.

This chain uses TRBV5-1 with TRBJ2-1, with TRBD1 identical over 9 bases. The length of the CDR3 is 15 residues. The trim removed 3 bases at V and 4 bases at J, leaving 5 bases unmatched. Germline-derived CDR1 and CDR2 are SGHRS and YFSETQ. The CDR3 DNA is TGCGCCAGCAGCTCCGGACAGGGGAGATACAATGAGCAGTTCTTC. Encoded protein: CASSSGQGRYNEQFF.

This chain links TRBV5-5 with TRBJ1-2; D is unresolved. CDR1 SGHKS and CDR2 YYEKEE come from the germline V gene (reference sequence). The CDR3 runs 13 residues. V shed 2 bases and J shed 3 bases, with 8 bases lying between them. CDR3 DNA sequence: TGTGCCAGCAGCTTACGAACAGACTATGGCTACACCTTC. As protein: CASSLRTDYGYTF.